The 18 T cell receptor beta chains below come from one sample, sequenced in a study of shared clonotypes between healthy human individuals. Clones were sequenced by immunoSEQ multiplex PCR, and TCRdb holds only the in-frame ones, with some missing. The table has hundreds of thousands of clones, around 78% seen once; the top ten hold around 2%. What was sequenced was memory CD4+ T cells sorted from blood. The subset is: CD45RA-negative fraction. These receptors were obtained from a woman aged 25 to 39 in good health.

This clone was observed many times. The rearrangement links TRBV19 to TRBJ2-7; 13 positions match TRBD2. Germline assignment: CDR1 LNHDA and CDR2 SQIVND (reference sequence). The CDR3 consists of 16 residues. J lost 3 bases, V lost 3 bases, and 5 bases had no gene match. CDR3 in DNA: TGTGCCAGTAGTATCCTCCGGACTAGCGGGAGCTACGAGCAGTACTTC. Protein sequence: CASSILRTSGSYEQYF.

The chain is built from TRBV14 and TRBJ1-3; D is perhaps TRBD1 (5 bases). V lost 0 bases and J 0 bases, leaving 9 bases between the germline ends. Germline CDR1 is SGHDN and CDR2 is FVKESK. The CDR3 runs 16 residues. CDR3 protein: CASSQDEGSSGNTIYF. The CDR3 bases are TGTGCCAGCAGCCAAGATGAGGGGAGCTCTGGAAACACCATATATTTT.

DNA for the CDR3: TGTGCCAGCAGCCCCGTTGGTAAAGGGAGCCGGGAAAAACTGTTTTTT. It yields the protein CASSPVGKGSREKLFF. The gene calls are TRBV9 and TRBJ1-4; D gene unclear. The CDR3 loop spans 16 amino acids. CDR1 and CDR2 (germline): SGDLS, YYNGEE. Trimming took off 4 bases at V and 8 bases at J, with 21 bases between the two ends.

This chain uses TRBV27 with TRBJ1-1; TRBD1 aligns across 10 bases. Germline V lookup: CDR1 MNHEY, CDR2 SMNVEV (reference sequence). The length of the CDR3 is 14 residues. V gave up 5 bases and J gave up 3 bases; unmatched junction bases: 3. The DNA for the CDR3 is TGTGCCAGCAGTCAGGGACAGGGGTACACTGAAGCTTTCTTT. Residues: CASSQGQGYTEAFF.

The CDR3 nucleotides are TGTGCCAGCAGTGGGGGGACAGTTATGAACACTGAAGCTTTCTTT. As protein: CASSGGTVMNTEAFF. The genes are TRBV2 and TRBJ1-1; 7 bases fit TRBD1. The CDR3 runs 15 residues. CDR1 is SNHLY and CDR2 is FYNNEI in the germline V gene. V dropped 4 bases and J dropped 0; count of bases not matched to a gene: 5.

This clone was detected only a few times. V is TRBV7-2 and J is TRBJ2-7; perhaps TRBD1 as D (5 bases). In germline, CDR1 is SGHTA, CDR2 FQGNSA. Trimming took off 5 bases at V and 10 bases at J, with 18 bases between the two ends. The CDR3 has 13 residues. CDR3 amino acids: CASSTGKDTPQYF. The CDR3 DNA is TGTGCCAGCAGCACCGGAAAGGACACACCCCAGTACTTC.

This clone has a handful of counts. V usage is TRBV19 and J usage is TRBJ2-2; D might be TRBD1 (6 bases). The V end was cut by 7 bases, the J end by 0 bases, with 12 bases between. Germline V gives CDR1 LNHDA, CDR2 SQIVND (reference sequence). This CDR3 contains 15 residues. CDR3 nucleotide sequence: TGTGCCAGTACCGTGGACAGAGCGAACACCGGGGAGCTGTTTTTT. Translation gives CASTVDRANTGELFF.

Remarks on this clone: A much larger clone lies one base from this, so it may be a read error. The V call is TRBV11-3, the J call TRBJ2-2, with D maybe TRBD2 (6 bases). This CDR3 is built from 14 residues. Trimming left V 1 base short and J 3 bases short, with 6 bases between. Germline CDR1 and CDR2: SGHNT and YENEEA. The CDR3 nucleotides read TGTGCCAGCAGCTTAGGCGGGGACACCGGGGAGCTGTTTTTT. It translates to CASSLGGDTGELFF.

V usage is TRBV6-4 and J usage is TRBJ2-3, with D possibly TRBD1 on 5 matching bases. The CDR3 spans 15 residues. Per germline, CDR1 MRHNA and CDR2 SNTAGT. Trimming stripped 0 bases from V and 1 base from J, with 8 bases between. This CDR3 is CASSDSSRGTDTQYF. For the CDR3, the DNA is TGTGCCAGCAGTGACTCTAGCAGGGGCACAGATACGCAGTATTTT.

V and J are TRBV11-1 and TRBJ2-1; D is undetermined. This CDR3 spans 13 amino acids. CDR1 and CDR2 from the germline V gene are SGHAT and FQDESV (reference sequence). V lost 4 bases, J lost 5 bases, and 9 bases lay in between. CDR3 nucleotides: TGTGCCAGCAGCTCTCGGCAGAACAATGAGCAGTTCTTC. It translates to CASSSRQNNEQFF. The full variable domain, rest sourced from reference TRBV11-1 and TRBJ2-1, is EAEVAQSPRYKITEKSQAVAFWCDPISGHATLYWYRQILGQGPELLVQFQDESVVDDSQLPKDRFSAERLKGVDSTLKIQPAELGDSAMYLCASSSRQNNEQFFGPGTRLTVL.

The chain links TRBV2 to TRBJ2-2; TRBD2 might be the D (5 bases). Per germline, CDR1 SNHLY and CDR2 FYNNEI. V gave up 4 bases and J gave up 0 bases, with 12 bases separating them. CDR3 length: 16 residues. CDR3 in DNA: TGTGCCAGCAGTGCCCGACTGGAGGCGAACACCGGGGAGCTGTTTTTT. It encodes CASSARLEANTGELFF.

Of note for this clone: It may be a read error: a sequence one base away is much more abundant. Additional DNA sequences in this sample encode the identical CDR3. This sequence joins TRBV5-6 and TRBJ2-3; D call uncertain. CDR1 and CDR2 from the germline V gene are SGHDT and YYEEEE. This CDR3 is built from 11 residues. Trimming shortened V by 5 bases and J by 4 bases, and 5 bases separated the two germline ends. The chain's CDR3 is CASSSADTQYF. The CDR3, as DNA: TGTGCCAGCAGTTCCGCAGATACGCAGTATTTT.

This clone was seen more than once but under ten times. A much larger clone sits a single nucleotide away, making a read error possible. The sample has other DNA sequences that encode this CDR3 too. V and J are TRBV5-1 and TRBJ2-1, with 7 bases identical to TRBD2. Per the germline V gene, CDR1 is SGHRS and CDR2 is YFSETQ. There are 15 residues in the CDR3. V lost 2 bases to trimming and J lost 0 bases; unmatched junction nucleotides: 2. The CDR3 protein is CASSLSSGSYNEQFF. The CDR3 nucleotides read TGCGCCAGCAGCTTATCTAGCGGCTCCTACAATGAGCAGTTCTTC.

CDR3 coding DNA: TGTGCCAGCAGCGACTTAACAGGGGGCTGGGGCACAGATACGCAGTATTTT. This sequence encodes CASSDLTGGWGTDTQYF. V and J are TRBV2 and TRBJ2-3, with 9 bases fitting TRBD1. The germline gives CDR1 SNHLY, CDR2 FYNNEI. V dropped 6 bases and J dropped 1; count of bases not matched to a gene: 11. The CDR3 contains 17 residues.

The chain has TRBV6-6 and TRBJ2-3, with 7 bases matching TRBD2. This CDR3 comprises 14 residues. CDR1 is MNHNY, CDR2 SVGAGI, per germline (reference sequence). The V and J ends lost 6 bases and 6 bases, in that order; junction bases with no gene match: 9. DNA for the CDR3: TGTGCCAGCAGAACCGCGGGAGTGGGGGATACGCAGTATTTT. Translating it yields CASRTAGVGDTQYF.

The chain is built from TRBV10-2 and TRBJ2-7; D ambiguous. V lost 6 bases and J 0 bases, leaving 12 bases between the germline ends. Germline V lookup: CDR1 WSHSY, CDR2 SAAADI. This CDR3 comprises 14 residues. Written as DNA, the CDR3 is TGCGCCAGCAGAACAAACGGAGACTCCTACGAGCAGTACTTC. Translated: CASRTNGDSYEQYF.

The count of this clone is one. The DNA of the CDR3 is TGTGCCAGCAGTTACGACGGCTGGGGGTCCTACGAGCAGTACTTC. Translated, it gives CASSYDGWGSYEQYF. The genes are TRBV6-6 and TRBJ2-7; tentatively, D is TRBD1 or TRBD2 (5 bases each). Germline CDR1 is MNHNY and CDR2 is SVGAGI (reference sequence). The V end lost 2 bases, the J end lost 1 base, and 12 bases lay between the germline ends. The CDR3 runs 15 residues.

The chain couples TRBV29-1 to TRBJ2-3, with 9 bases matching TRBD2. This CDR3 contains 13 residues. The germline CDR1 and CDR2 sequences are SQVTM and ANQGSEA. Trimming took 4 bases from V and 6 from J; bases not matched to a gene: 5. The CDR3 loop reads CSVGAGGPDTQYF. In DNA form, the CDR3 reads TGCAGCGTTGGGGCGGGAGGGCCGGATACGCAGTATTTT.